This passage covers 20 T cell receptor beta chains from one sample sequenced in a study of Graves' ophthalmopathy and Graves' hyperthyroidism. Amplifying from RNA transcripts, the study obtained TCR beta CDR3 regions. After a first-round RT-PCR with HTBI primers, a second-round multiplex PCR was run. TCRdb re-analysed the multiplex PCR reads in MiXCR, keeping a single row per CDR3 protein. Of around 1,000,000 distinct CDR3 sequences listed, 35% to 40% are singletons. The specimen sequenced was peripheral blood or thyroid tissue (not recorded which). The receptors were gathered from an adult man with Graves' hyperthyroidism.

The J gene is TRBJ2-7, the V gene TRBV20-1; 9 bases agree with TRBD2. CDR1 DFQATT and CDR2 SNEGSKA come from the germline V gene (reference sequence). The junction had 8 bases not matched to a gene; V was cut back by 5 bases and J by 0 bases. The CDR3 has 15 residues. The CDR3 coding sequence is TGCAGTGCTCCCCCTAGCGGGGCTAGCTCCTACGAGCAGTACTTC. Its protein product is CSAPPSGASSYEQYF.

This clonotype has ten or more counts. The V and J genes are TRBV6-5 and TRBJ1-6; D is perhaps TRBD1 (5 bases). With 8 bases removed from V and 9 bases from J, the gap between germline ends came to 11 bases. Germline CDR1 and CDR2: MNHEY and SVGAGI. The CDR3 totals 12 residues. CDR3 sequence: CASSFGGSPLHF. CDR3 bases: TGTGCCAGCTCCTTTGGGGGTTCACCCCTCCACTTT.

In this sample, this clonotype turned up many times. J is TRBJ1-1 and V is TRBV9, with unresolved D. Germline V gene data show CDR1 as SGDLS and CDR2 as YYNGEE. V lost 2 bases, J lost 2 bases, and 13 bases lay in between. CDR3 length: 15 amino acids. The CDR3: CASSVGPGTNTEAFF. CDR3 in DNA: TGTGCCAGCAGCGTCGGACCGGGAACCAACACTGAAGCTTTCTTT.

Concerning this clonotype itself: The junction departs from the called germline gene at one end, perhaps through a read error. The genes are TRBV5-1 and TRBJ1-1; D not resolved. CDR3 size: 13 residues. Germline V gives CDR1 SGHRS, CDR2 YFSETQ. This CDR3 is CASSFHGREEAFF. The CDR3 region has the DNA TGTGCCAGCAGCTTCCATGGCCGGGAGGAAGCTTTCTTT.

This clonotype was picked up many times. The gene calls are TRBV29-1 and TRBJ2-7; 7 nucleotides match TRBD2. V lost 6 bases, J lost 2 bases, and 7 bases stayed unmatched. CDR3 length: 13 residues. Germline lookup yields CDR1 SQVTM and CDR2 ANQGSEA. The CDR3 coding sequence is TGCAGCGTCGTTGGAGCGGGGACCTACGAGCAGTACTTC. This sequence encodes CSVVGAGTYEQYF.

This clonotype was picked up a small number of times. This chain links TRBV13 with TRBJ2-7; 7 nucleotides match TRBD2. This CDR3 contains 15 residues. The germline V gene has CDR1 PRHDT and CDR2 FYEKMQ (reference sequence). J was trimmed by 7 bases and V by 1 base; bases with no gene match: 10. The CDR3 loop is CASSLALASGGEQYF. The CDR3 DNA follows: TGTGCCAGCAGCTTAGCCCTAGCTAGCGGCGGTGAGCAGTACTTC.

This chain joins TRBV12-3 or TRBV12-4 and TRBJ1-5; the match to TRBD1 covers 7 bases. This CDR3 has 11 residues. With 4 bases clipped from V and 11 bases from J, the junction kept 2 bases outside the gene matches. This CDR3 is CASSWGQSQHF. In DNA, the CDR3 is TGTGCCAGCAGTTGGGGACAGTCCCAGCATTTT.

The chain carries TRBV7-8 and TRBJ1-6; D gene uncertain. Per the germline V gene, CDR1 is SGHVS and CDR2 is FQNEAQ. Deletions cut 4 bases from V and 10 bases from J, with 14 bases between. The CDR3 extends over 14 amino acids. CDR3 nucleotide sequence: TGTGCCAGCAGCTCCACGAGCGAGTTATCACCCCTCCACTTT. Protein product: CASSSTSELSPLHF.

CDR3 DNA sequence: TGCGCCAGCAGCTTGGCCGGGCAGACCCCAGGGGCAGCTTTCTTT. It codes for CASSLAGQTPGAAFF. The chain is built from TRBV5-1 and TRBJ1-1; maybe TRBD1 (6 bases). Trimming took off 0 bases at V and 10 bases at J, with 19 bases between the two ends. Germline-derived CDR1 and CDR2 are SGHRS and YFSETQ. This CDR3 region has 15 residues.

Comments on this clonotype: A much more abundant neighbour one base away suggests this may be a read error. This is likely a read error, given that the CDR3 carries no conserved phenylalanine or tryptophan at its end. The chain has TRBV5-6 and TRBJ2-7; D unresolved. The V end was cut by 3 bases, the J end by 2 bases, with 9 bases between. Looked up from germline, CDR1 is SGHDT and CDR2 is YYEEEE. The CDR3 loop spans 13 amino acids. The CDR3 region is CASSSFAPYEQYS. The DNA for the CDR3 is TGTGCCAGCAGCTCATTTGCACCCTACGAGCAGTACTCC.

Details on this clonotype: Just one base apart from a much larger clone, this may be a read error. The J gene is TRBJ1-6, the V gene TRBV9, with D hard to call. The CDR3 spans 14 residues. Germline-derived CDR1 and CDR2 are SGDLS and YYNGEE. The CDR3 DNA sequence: TGTGCCAGCAGCAAAAGGACTGAGAATTCACCCCCCCACTTT. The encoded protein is CASSKRTENSPPHF.

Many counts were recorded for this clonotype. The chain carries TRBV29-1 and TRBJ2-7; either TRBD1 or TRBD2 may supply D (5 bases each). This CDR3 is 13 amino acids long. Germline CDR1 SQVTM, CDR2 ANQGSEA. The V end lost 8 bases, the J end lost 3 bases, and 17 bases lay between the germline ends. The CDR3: CSFLKLGDYEQYF. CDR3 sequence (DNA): TGCAGCTTCCTTAAACTGGGGGACTACGAGCAGTACTTC.

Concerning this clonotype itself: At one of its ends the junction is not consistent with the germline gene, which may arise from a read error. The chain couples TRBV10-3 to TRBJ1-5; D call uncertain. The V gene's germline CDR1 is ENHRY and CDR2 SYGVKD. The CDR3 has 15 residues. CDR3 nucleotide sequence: TGTGCCACCAGCCCGTCCGACATCGTCAATCAGGCCCAGCATTTT. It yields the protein CATSPSDIVNQAQHF.

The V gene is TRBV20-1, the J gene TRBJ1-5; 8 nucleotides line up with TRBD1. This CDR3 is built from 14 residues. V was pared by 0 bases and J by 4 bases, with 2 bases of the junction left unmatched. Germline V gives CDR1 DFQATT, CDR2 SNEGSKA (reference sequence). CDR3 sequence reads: CSARERTGNQPQHF. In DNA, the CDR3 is TGCAGTGCTAGAGAACGGACAGGGAATCAGCCCCAGCATTTT.

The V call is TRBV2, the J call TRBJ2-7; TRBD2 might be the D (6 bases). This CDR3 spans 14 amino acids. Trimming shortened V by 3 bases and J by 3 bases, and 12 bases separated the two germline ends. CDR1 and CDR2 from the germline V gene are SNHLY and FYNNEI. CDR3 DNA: TGTGCCAGCAGTGAGCGGGGAGGATTCTACGAGCAGTACTTC. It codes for CASSERGGFYEQYF.

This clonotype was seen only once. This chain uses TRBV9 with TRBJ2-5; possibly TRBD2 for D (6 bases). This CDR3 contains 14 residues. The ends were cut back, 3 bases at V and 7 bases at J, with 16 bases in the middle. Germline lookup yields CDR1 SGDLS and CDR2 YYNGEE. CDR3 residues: CASSGDSLEGTQYF. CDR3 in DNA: TGTGCCAGCAGCGGAGACAGCCTGGAGGGGACCCAGTACTTC.

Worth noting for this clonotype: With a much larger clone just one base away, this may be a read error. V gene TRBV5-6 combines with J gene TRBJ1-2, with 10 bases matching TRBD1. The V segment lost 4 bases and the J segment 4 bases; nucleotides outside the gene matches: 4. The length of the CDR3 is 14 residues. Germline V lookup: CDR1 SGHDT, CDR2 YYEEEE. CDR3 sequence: CASSKGQGIYGYTF. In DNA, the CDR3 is TGTGCCAGCAGCAAGGGACAGGGGATCTATGGCTACACCTTC.

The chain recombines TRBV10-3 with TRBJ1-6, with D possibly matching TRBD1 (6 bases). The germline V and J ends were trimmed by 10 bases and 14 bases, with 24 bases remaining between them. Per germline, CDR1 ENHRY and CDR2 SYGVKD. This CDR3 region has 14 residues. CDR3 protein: CASRTSGAELTLHF. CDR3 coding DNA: TGTGCCAGCAGAACCTCGGGGGCCGAGCTCACCCTCCACTTT.

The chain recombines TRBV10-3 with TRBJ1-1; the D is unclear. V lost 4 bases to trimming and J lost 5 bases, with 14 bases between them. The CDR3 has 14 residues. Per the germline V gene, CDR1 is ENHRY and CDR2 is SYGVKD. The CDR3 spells CAISASPGETEAFF. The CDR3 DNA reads TGTGCCATCAGTGCTAGCCCAGGTGAGACTGAAGCTTTCTTT.

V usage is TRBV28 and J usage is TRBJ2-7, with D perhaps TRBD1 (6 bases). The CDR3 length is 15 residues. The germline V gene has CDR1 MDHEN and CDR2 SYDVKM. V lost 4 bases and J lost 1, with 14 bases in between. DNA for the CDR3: TGTGCCAGCAGTTCCCTCCAGACAGGTTCCTACGAGCAGTACTTC. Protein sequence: CASSSLQTGSYEQYF.